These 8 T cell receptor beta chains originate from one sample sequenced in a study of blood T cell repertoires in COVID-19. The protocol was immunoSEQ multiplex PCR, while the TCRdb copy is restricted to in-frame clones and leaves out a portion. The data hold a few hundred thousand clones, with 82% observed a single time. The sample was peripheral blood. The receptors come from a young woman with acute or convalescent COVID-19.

The CDR3 bases are TGCAGCGTTGTAGGGGGGAACACTGAAGCTTTCTTT. Amino acids: CSVVGGNTEAFF. This chain joins TRBV29-1 and TRBJ1-1; D might be TRBD1 (6 bases). This CDR3 spans 12 amino acids. Germline V CDR1 and CDR2: SQVTM, ANQGSEA. V was pared by 4 bases and J by 1 base, with 7 bases between.

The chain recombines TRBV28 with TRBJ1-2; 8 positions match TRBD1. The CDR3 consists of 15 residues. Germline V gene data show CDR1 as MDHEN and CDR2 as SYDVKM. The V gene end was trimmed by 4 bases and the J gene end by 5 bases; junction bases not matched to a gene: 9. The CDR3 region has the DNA TGTGCCAGCAGTTCGTCAGGGGGCGGAGGTTATGGCTACACCTTC. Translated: CASSSSGGGGYGYTF.

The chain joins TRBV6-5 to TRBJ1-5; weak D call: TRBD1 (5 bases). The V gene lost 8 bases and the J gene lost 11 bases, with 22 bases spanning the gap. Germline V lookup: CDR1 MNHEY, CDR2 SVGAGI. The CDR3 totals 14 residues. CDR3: CASGPGRVVETQHF. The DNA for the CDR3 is TGTGCCAGCGGCCCAGGGAGGGTGGTGGAGACCCAGCATTTT.

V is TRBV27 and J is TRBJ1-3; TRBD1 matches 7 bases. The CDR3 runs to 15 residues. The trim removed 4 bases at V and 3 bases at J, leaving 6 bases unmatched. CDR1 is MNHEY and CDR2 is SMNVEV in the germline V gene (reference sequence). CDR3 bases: TGTGCCAGCAGTTCCCAGACAGGGAATGGAAACACCATATATTTT. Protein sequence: CASSSQTGNGNTIYF.

The chain's CDR3 is CASSFLTSGDNEQFF. CDR3 nucleotide sequence: TGTGCCAGCAGTTTCCTTACTAGCGGTGACAATGAGCAGTTCTTC. The V gene is TRBV27, the J gene TRBJ2-1; 8 bases line up with TRBD2. CDR1 is MNHEY, CDR2 SMNVEV, per germline (reference sequence). This CDR3 is built from 15 residues. Trimming cost V 3 bases and J 5 bases; bases outside gene matches: 6.

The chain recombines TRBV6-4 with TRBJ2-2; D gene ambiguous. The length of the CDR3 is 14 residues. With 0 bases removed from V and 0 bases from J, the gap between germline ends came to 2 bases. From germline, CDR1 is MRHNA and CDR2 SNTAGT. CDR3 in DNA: TGTGCCAGCAGTGACTCTACGAACACCGGGGAGCTGTTTTTT. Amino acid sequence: CASSDSTNTGELFF.

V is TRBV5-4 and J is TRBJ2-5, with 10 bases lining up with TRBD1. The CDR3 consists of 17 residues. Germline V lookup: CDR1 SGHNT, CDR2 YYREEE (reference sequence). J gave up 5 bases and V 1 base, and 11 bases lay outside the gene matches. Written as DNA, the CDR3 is TGTGCCAGCAGCTTGTTTGGACAGGGGGTGCCAGAGGAGACCCAGTACTTC. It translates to CASSLFGQGVPEETQYF.

The CDR3 region is CASSFSSSSYEQYF. CDR3 coding DNA: TGTGCCAGCAGCTTTTCATCGAGCTCCTACGAGCAGTACTTC. J is TRBJ2-7 and V is TRBV5-5, with no clear D. This CDR3 spans 14 amino acids. The V end was cut by 2 bases, the J end by 0 bases, with 9 bases between. Looked up from germline, CDR1 is SGHKS and CDR2 is YYEKEE (reference sequence).